This T cell receptor beta chain stems from a study of blood T cells in healthy people across ages. This clonotype appeared a few times. Roughly 9 milliliters of peripheral blood were drawn from each donor. Each sample gave at least 6.5 million isolated PBMCs. The CDR3 is 14 residues long. The germline V gene encodes CDR1 MNHEY and CDR2 SVGEGT. The trim removed 6 bases at V and 4 bases at J, leaving 6 bases unmatched. With a J-beta primer mix and a sample-barcoded 5' primer, a second PCR ran 7 to 11 cycles. TCRdb analysed the 5' RACE reads with MiXCR anew, one entry per CDR3 protein. The data show 800,000 to 950,000 distinct CDR3 sequences, about 48% seen once.

The sample consisted of blood. The receptor was derived from a young man in good health. This chain connects TRBV6-2 or TRBV6-3 to TRBJ1-1; the match to TRBD1 covers 9 bases. The CDR3 region is CASRRTGEGTEAFF. CDR3 DNA: TGTGCCAGCAGACGGACAGGGGAAGGCACTGAAGCTTTCTTT.